A single sample gave rise to the 26 T cell receptor beta chains below, sequenced in a study of blood T cells in healthy people across ages. Alongside a J-beta primer mix, a sample-barcoded 5' primer served in a second PCR lasting about 7 to 11 cycles. TCRdb reanalysed the 5' RACE reads using MiXCR and keeps one entry per CDR3 protein. The sample records hundreds of thousands of distinct CDR3 sequences, 40% to 50% being singletons. The sequencing sample was made of blood. The source is a man in his 60s in good health.

This chain links TRBV20-1 with TRBJ1-6, with 8 bases aligning to TRBD1. V trimming: 5 bases; J trimming: 0 bases; junction bases outside the gene matches: 3. CDR3 length: 15 amino acids. Germline loops: CDR1 DFQATT, CDR2 SNEGSKA (reference sequence). This CDR3 reads CSAGQGGSYNSPLHF. The CDR3 DNA is TGCAGTGCTGGACAGGGCGGCTCCTATAATTCACCCCTCCACTTT.

This clonotype was picked up a small number of times. This chain joins TRBV20-1 and TRBJ2-3; 13 bases fit TRBD2. The V segment lost 7 bases and the J segment 7 bases; nucleotides outside the gene matches: 5. There are 13 residues in the CDR3. Germline V gives CDR1 DFQATT, CDR2 SNEGSKA (reference sequence). The CDR3 nucleotides are TGCAGTGTCGGGACTAGCGGGGCAAATACGCAGTATTTT. This sequence encodes CSVGTSGANTQYF.

This sequence joins TRBV28 and TRBJ2-5, with D possibly matching TRBD1 (6 bases). This CDR3 region has 15 residues. V was cut by 5 bases and J by 5 bases, with 18 bases left in between. Germline CDR1 reads MDHEN; CDR2 reads SYDVKM. CDR3 bases: TGTGCCAGCAGTAAACGGACAGCGAATTGGGAGACCCAGTACTTC. The encoded protein is CASSKRTANWETQYF.

This rearrangement joins TRBV6-2 or TRBV6-3 to TRBJ1-1, with 9 bases aligning to TRBD1. The germline gives CDR1 MNHEY, CDR2 SVGEGT. This CDR3 is 17 amino acids long. Trimming removed 2 bases from V and 1 base from J; junction bases left unmatched: 8. The CDR3 spells CASSYRDRVRGNTEAFF. Written as DNA, the CDR3 is TGTGCCAGCAGTTACAGGGACAGGGTCCGGGGGAACACTGAAGCTTTCTTT.

The V and J genes are TRBV14 and TRBJ2-2, with D uncertain. This CDR3 is built from 13 residues. Germline CDR1 is SGHDN and CDR2 is FVKESK. V was clipped by 2 bases and J by 6 bases, with 7 bases between them. For the CDR3, the DNA is TGTGCCAGCAGCCAACGACGGGCCGGGGAGCTGTTTTTT. It encodes CASSQRRAGELFF.

This clonotype has more than one count but fewer than ten. The V call is TRBV7-2, the J call TRBJ2-2; a possible D gene is TRBD1 (5 bases). CDR1 SGHTA and CDR2 FQGNSA come from the germline V gene. Deletions cut 3 bases from V and 8 bases from J, with 13 bases between. This CDR3 region has 14 residues. CDR3 nucleotide sequence: TGTGCCAGCAGCTTCCCTCCAGGGATAGGGGAGCTGTTTTTT. Translated: CASSFPPGIGELFF.

This clonotype appeared once. The chain joins TRBV10-3 to TRBJ1-4; D unresolved. V lost 0 bases, J lost 6 bases, and 11 bases lay in between. This CDR3 region has 15 residues. In germline, CDR1 is ENHRY, CDR2 SYGVKD. The CDR3 DNA reads as TGTGCCATCAGTGAGTCAAGAGGACTAGATGAAAAACTGTTTTTT. This translates into CAISESRGLDEKLFF.

CDR3 sequence (DNA): TGTGCCAGCAGCGGAGGGGACAGGGATCCCCACGAGCAGTTCTTC. Encoded protein: CASSGGDRDPHEQFF. The chain recombines TRBV9 with TRBJ2-1; 9 nucleotides agree with TRBD1. The germline CDR1 and CDR2 sequences are SGDLS and YYNGEE. The CDR3 spans 15 residues. J gave up 10 bases and V 3 bases, and 11 bases lay outside the gene matches. Full variable domain (missing parts from reference TRBV9 and TRBJ2-1): DSGVTQTPKHLITATGQRVTLRCSPRSGDLSVYWYQQSLDQGLQFLIQYYNGEERAKGNILERFSAQQFPDLHSELNLSSLELGDSALYFCASSGGDRDPHEQFFGPGTRLTVL.

The rearrangement joins TRBV21-1 to TRBJ2-7; TRBD1, as called in the table, went unchecked against the DNA. The J call may be incorrect, as the DNA end agrees better with TRBJ2-5. TRBV21-1 is recorded as a pseudogene. The CDR3 contains 14 residues. The CDR3 region has the DNA TGTGCCAGCAGCAAAGGGGCAGGGACGGAGACCCAGTACTTC. This translates into CASSKGAGTETQYF.

The chain combines TRBV12-3 or TRBV12-4 with TRBJ2-5; D might be TRBD1 or TRBD2, each matching 5 bases. TRBJ2-7 matches the DNA end more closely, so the J call is doubtful. The CDR3 contains 13 residues. The CDR3 nucleotides are TGTGCCAGCAGGGAGGACAACTCCTACGAGCAGTACTTC. Its translation is CASREDNSYEQYF.

This clonotype turned up a few times. The rearrangement joins TRBV10-2 to TRBJ2-4; D might be TRBD2 (6 bases). V was shortened by 1 base and J by 3 bases, with 13 bases between the two germline ends. CDR1 is WSHSY, CDR2 SAAADI, per germline. The length of the CDR3 is 16 residues. This chain's CDR3 is CASSEWSGSDKNIQYF. CDR3 nucleotide sequence: TGCGCCAGCAGTGAGTGGAGCGGGTCCGACAAAAACATTCAGTACTTC.

This clonotype was detected many times. The chain links TRBV29-1 to TRBJ1-6; weak D call: TRBD1 (5 bases). The germline V gene encodes CDR1 SQVTM and CDR2 ANQGSEA. The CDR3 runs 17 residues. V lost 6 bases, J lost 0 bases, and 18 bases lay in between. This CDR3 reads CSVAPGPGSSYNSPLHF. The DNA for the CDR3 is TGCAGCGTGGCCCCGGGGCCGGGGAGCTCCTATAATTCACCCCTCCACTTT.

A few counts support this clonotype. V and J are TRBV4-3 and TRBJ1-1; D possibly corresponds to TRBD1 (6 bases). V was cut by 5 bases and J by 11 bases, with 18 bases left in between. Germline values: CDR1 LGHNA, CDR2 YSLEER. The length of the CDR3 is 13 residues. The CDR3 DNA follows: TGCGCCAGCAGCAGGTCAGGGGAAGGTAGCGCTTTCTTT. Protein product: CASSRSGEGSAFF.

The chain joins TRBV7-9 to TRBJ2-1, with a possible D match to TRBD2 (6 bases). V was pared by 3 bases and J by 1 base, with 10 bases between. In germline, CDR1 is SEHNR, CDR2 FQNEAQ (reference sequence). The CDR3 covers 15 residues. In DNA, the CDR3 is TGTGCCAGCAGCTTCTATAGCGGTTCCTACAATGAGCAGTTCTTC. This translates into CASSFYSGSYNEQFF.

V usage is TRBV7-2 and J usage is TRBJ2-5, with 14 bases lining up with TRBD2. The germline V gene encodes CDR1 SGHTA and CDR2 FQGNSA. The length of the CDR3 is 15 residues. V dropped 5 bases and J dropped 6; count of bases not matched to a gene: 5. CDR3 loop: CASSHGTSGGKTQYF. In DNA form, the CDR3 reads TGTGCCAGCAGCCATGGGACTAGCGGGGGAAAGACCCAGTACTTC.

The chain employs TRBV9 and TRBJ2-7; 7 positions match TRBD1. The CDR3 loop spans 14 amino acids. The germline V gene encodes CDR1 SGDLS and CDR2 YYNGEE. V lost 2 bases to trimming and J lost 2 bases; unmatched junction nucleotides: 4. The CDR3 is CASSVDRVPYEQYF. The CDR3 DNA sequence: TGTGCCAGCAGCGTCGACAGGGTGCCCTACGAGCAGTACTTC.

With regard to this clonotype: One base away lies a much larger clone, so this may be a sequencing read error. The CDR3 coding sequence is TGTGCCAGCAGCTCCCAGTTGTGTTCTGAGCAGTTCTTC. It yields the protein CASSSQLCSEQFF. V and J are TRBV7-6 and TRBJ2-1, with D unresolved. Germline V gives CDR1 SGHVS, CDR2 FNYEAQ. V gave up 4 bases and J gave up 9 bases, with 13 bases separating them. CDR3 length: 13 amino acids.

V is TRBV7-9 and J is TRBJ1-2, with 8 bases fitting TRBD1. Germline V gene lookup returns CDR1 SEHNR and CDR2 FQNEAQ (reference sequence). The CDR3 covers 13 residues. V dropped 5 bases and J dropped 8; count of bases not matched to a gene: 7. The CDR3 DNA reads TGTGCCAGCAGCCGCCCGGACAGGGTGGGCTACACCTTC. Translation gives CASSRPDRVGYTF.

This chain connects TRBV20-1 to TRBJ2-7; TRBD2 is a possible D gene (5 bases). The V gene lost 5 bases and the J gene lost 1 base, with 18 bases spanning the gap. Germline CDR1 and CDR2: DFQATT and SNEGSKA (reference sequence). This CDR3 is built from 15 residues. CDR3 sequence: CSALRVAQPSYEQYF. CDR3 bases: TGCAGTGCTCTACGGGTAGCGCAACCTTCCTACGAGCAGTACTTC.

Note on this clonotype: One end of the junction does not line up with germline, which may come from a read error. The rearrangement joins TRBV7-9 to TRBJ1-1, with 7 bases fitting TRBD1. The length of the CDR3 is 12 residues. Germline V gene sequence: CDR1 SEHNR, CDR2 FQNEAQ (reference sequence). The CDR3 here is CAGSLSDREAFF. In DNA, the CDR3 is TGTGCCGGCAGCTTATCGGACAGGGAAGCTTTCTTT.

The V gene is TRBV5-1, the J gene TRBJ2-5; no definite D call. Trimming took 0 bases from V and 2 from J, leaving 14 bases between them. This CDR3 comprises 16 residues. Germline CDR1 SGHRS, CDR2 YFSETQ. The chain's CDR3 is CASSLGPTAHQETQYF. CDR3 in DNA: TGCGCCAGCAGCTTGGGGCCCACAGCGCATCAAGAGACCCAGTACTTC.

The V call is TRBV7-2, the J call TRBJ2-1; a weak D match, TRBD1 (5 bases). V was clipped by 2 bases and J by 1 base, with 9 bases between them. This CDR3 region has 15 residues. CDR1 SGHTA and CDR2 FQGNSA come from the germline V gene. This CDR3 is CASSLQGTSYNEQFF. Here the CDR3 DNA reads TGTGCCAGCAGCTTACAGGGAACGTCCTACAATGAGCAGTTCTTC.

This chain joins TRBV7-2 and TRBJ2-5, with 10 bases matching TRBD2. Looked up from germline, CDR1 is SGHTA and CDR2 is FQGNSA. CDR3 length: 15 residues. J lost 7 bases, V lost 5 bases, and 10 bases had no gene match. The CDR3 sequence: CASSPSSGGLRTQYF. CDR3 in DNA: TGTGCCAGCAGCCCCTCTAGCGGGGGACTACGGACCCAGTACTTC.

CDR3 loop: CASSVAGQTYNSPLHF. The CDR3, as DNA: TGTGCCAGCAGCGTAGCCGGACAAACCTATAATTCACCCCTCCACTTT. The chain has TRBV9 and TRBJ1-6; maybe TRBD1 (5 bases). CDR1 and CDR2 from the germline V gene are SGDLS and YYNGEE. The V end was cut by 0 bases, the J end by 2 bases, with 9 bases between. The CDR3 covers 16 residues.

V gene TRBV27 combines with J gene TRBJ2-7; 10 bases line up with TRBD1. The germline V gene has CDR1 MNHEY and CDR2 SMNVEV (reference sequence). This CDR3 is 16 amino acids long. The J segment lost 4 bases and the V segment lost 5 bases, leaving 11 bases of the junction unmatched. CDR3 amino acids: CASSASVDRGPYEQYF. The CDR3 coding sequence is TGTGCCAGCAGTGCCTCCGTTGACAGGGGGCCTTACGAGCAGTACTTC.

This clonotype showed up just once. This rearrangement joins TRBV21-1 to TRBJ2-5; the table's D gene call, TRBD1, was not cross checked with the DNA. TRBV21-1 is shown as a pseudogene. The CDR3 loop spans 16 amino acids. CDR3 coding DNA: TGTGCCAGCAGCAAAAGGAACCGGGACGGCCAAGAGACCCAGTACTTC. Translation gives CASSKRNRDGQETQYF.